The clone carrying this T cell receptor beta chain was counted ten times or more. The antigen is undetermined. Breast cancer patients provided tissue from their axillary draining lymph nodes. One entry per CDR3 protein results from TCRdb running MiXCR on the multiplex PCR reads. The profile shows 200,000 to 300,000 distinct CDR3 sequences, over 25% of them singletons. The data derive from a study of breast tumors, draining lymph nodes, adjacent tissues. The CDR3 consists of 15 residues. CDR1 is SGHDT and CDR2 is YYEEEE in the germline V gene. Deletions cut 5 bases from V and 4 bases from J, with 19 bases between. The study's findings and limits: Tumor TCR diversity was below lymph nodes but above nontumor tissue.

The origin of this receptor is a female donor with breast cancer. Some clones in this sample may be carry-over from other donors' samples. Sequenced input: axillary lymph node tissue. The chain couples TRBV5-6 to TRBJ2-7; weak D call: TRBD1 (7 bases). The chain's CDR3 is CASSWRGRGRYEQYF. CDR3 DNA sequence: TGTGCCAGCAGTTGGAGGGGGCGAGGTCGGTACGAGCAGTACTTC.